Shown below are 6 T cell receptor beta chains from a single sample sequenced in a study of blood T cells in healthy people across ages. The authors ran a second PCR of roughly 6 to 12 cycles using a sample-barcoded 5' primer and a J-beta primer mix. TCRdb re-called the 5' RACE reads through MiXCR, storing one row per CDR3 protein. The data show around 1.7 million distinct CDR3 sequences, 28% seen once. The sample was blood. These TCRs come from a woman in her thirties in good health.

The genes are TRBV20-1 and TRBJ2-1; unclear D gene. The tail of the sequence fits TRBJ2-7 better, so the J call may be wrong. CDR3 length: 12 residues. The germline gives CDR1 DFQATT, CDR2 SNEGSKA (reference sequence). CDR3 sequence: CSTGGNYNEQYF. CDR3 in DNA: TGCAGTACGGGCGGAAACTACAATGAGCAGTACTTC.

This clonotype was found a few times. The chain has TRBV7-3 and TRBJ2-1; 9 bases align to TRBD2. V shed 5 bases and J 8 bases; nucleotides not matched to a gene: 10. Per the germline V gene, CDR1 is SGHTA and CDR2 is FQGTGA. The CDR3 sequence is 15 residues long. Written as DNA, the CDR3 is TGTGCCAGCAGCCCACCCCTAGCGGGGAGCGATGAGCAGTTCTTC. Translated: CASSPPLAGSDEQFF.

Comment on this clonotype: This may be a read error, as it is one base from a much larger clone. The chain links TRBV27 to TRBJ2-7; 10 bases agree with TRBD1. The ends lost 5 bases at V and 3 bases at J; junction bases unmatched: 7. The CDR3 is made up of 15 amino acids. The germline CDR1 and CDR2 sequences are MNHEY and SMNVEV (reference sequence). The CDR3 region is CASSKRDRGSYEQYF. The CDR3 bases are TGTGCCAGCAGTAAGAGGGACAGGGGAAGCTACGAGCAGTACTTC.

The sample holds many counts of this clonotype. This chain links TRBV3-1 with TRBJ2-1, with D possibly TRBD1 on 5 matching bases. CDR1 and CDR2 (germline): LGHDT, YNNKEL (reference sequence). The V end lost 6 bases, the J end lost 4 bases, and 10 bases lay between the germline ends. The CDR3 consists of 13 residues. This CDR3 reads CASSPTGYNEQFF. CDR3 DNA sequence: TGTGCCAGCAGTCCTACAGGTTACAATGAGCAGTTCTTC.

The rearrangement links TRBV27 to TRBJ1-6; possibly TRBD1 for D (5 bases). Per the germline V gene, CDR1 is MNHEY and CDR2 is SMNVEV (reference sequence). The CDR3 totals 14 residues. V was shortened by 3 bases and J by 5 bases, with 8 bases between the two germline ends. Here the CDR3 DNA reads TGTGCCAGCAGTTTGACAGCAAATAATTCACCCCTCCACTTT. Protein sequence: CASSLTANNSPLHF.

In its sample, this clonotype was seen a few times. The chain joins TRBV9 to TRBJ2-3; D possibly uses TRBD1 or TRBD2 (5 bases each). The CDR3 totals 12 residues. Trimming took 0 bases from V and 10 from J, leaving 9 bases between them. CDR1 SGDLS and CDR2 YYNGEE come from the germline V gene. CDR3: CASSVGPGPQYF. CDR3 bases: TGTGCCAGCAGCGTAGGGCCGGGACCGCAGTATTTT.